This section outlines one T cell receptor beta chain sequence together with its context. Its antigen is still unknown. The sample holds other DNA sequences that translate to the same CDR3. The V segment lost 0 bases and the J segment 7 bases; nucleotides outside the gene matches: 11. The CDR3 sequence is 17 residues long. The germline V gene has CDR1 LNHDA and CDR2 SQIVND (reference sequence). These data belong to a study of cytomegalovirus exposure and HLA in healthy donors. Across the study: An analysis done earlier identified more than 90 million unique TCR beta sequences from about 179 million T cells.

The PCR had 60 Vbeta and 13 Jbeta primers. Sequencing used immunoSEQ multiplex PCR; TCRdb keeps in-frame clones, though not all of them. The sample includes roughly 100,000 clones, around 82% of them seen just once. Study-wide points: The classifier was said to identify cytomegalovirus status with high specificity and sensitivity. Highly shared variants forming one cluster were likely a sequencing artifact. Listed as cytomegalovirus-associated were 170 or so TCR beta chains.

This chain connects TRBV19 to TRBJ1-2; 10 bases align to TRBD1. The sample comprised PBMCs. The TCR originated in a woman aged 18-35 years in good health and CMV-seropositive. CDR3 loop: CASSIDRRQGATSGYTF. The CDR3 nucleotides read TGTGCCAGTAGTATAGATCGAAGACAGGGGGCTACCAGTGGCTACACCTTC.